This TCR beta chain was profiled in a study of T cell responses to AZD1222 COVID-19 vaccine. The study, taken as a whole, reports: Donor demographics were predominantly white British with a female majority; clonal diversity may be underestimated. Among AZD1222 vaccinees, only six or seven were seropositive at baseline. Nearly half of spike-specific TCRs reportedly target variant regions that are unmutated in the B.1.351 and B.1.1.7 variants.

Clones were read by immunoSEQ multiplex PCR, and TCRdb kept only the in-frame ones, dropping some. The table lists around 140,000 clones, approximately 90% of them singletons. Notes on this clone: Its antigen remains unknown.

This CDR3 has 15 residues. V was cut by 2 bases and J by 8 bases, with 13 bases left in between. Germline V lookup: CDR1 LGHNA, CDR2 YNFKEQ. Sequenced here: peripheral blood, sampled 28 days after the second AZD1222 dose. The source of this sequence is an adult who received the AZD1222 COVID-19 vaccine. This chain joins TRBV4-2 and TRBJ1-6; D possibly corresponds to TRBD1 (5 bases). In DNA, the CDR3 is TGTGCCAGCAGCCAACCAGACAGAATACATTCACCCCTCCACTTT. Residues: CASSQPDRIHSPLHF.